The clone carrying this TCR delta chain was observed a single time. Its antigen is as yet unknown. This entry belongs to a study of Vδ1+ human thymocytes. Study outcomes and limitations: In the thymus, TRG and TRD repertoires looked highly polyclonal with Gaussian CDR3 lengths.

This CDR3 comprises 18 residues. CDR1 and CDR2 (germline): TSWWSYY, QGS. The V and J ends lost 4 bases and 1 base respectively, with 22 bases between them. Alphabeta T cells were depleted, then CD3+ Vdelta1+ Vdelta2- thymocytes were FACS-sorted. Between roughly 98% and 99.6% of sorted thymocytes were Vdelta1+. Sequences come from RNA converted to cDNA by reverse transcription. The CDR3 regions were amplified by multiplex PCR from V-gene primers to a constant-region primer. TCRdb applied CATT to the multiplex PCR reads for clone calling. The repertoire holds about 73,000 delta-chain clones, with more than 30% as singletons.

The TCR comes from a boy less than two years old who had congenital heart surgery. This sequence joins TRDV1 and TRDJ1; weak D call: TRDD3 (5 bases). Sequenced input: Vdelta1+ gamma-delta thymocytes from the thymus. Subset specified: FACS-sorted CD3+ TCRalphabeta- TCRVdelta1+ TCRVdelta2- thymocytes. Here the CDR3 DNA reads TGTGCTCTTGGGGGAAACGGGGGTCACCCGGGGTCCACCGATAAACTCATCTTT. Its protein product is CALGGNGGHPGSTDKLIF.